The TCR beta chain under discussion was sequenced for a study of graft-versus-host responses after intestinal transplantation. Across the study: Recipients uniformly received anti-thymocyte globulin induction, followed by tacrolimus and steroids for three to four years.

Worth noting for this clone: Its specificity is not known.

The study, taken as a whole, reports: Analysis identified GvH clones in recipient marrow, with some appearing first in ileum or blood. HvG clone declines early post-transplant were associated with peak circulating GvH levels.

The table came from immunoSEQ multiplex PCR; TCRdb's copy has only in-frame clones and leaves some out. The profile shows tens of thousands of clones, about 90% of them singletons. The junction had 7 bases not matched to a gene; V was cut back by 4 bases and J by 5 bases. The CDR3 runs to 14 residues. Germline CDR1 and CDR2: SQVTM and ANQGSEA. The sample here was PBMCs, taken roughly 660 days after intestinal transplant. The chain has TRBV29-1 and TRBJ2-3; the match to TRBD2 covers 9 bases. This TCR was sampled from a human patient who received an intestinal transplant, so some T cells may come from the graft donor. CDR3 amino acids: CSVGLAGGKDTQYF. DNA of the CDR3: TGCAGCGTTGGTTTGGCGGGGGGGAAAGATACGCAGTATTTT.